These 11 T cell receptor beta chains were all obtained from the same sample, sequenced in a study of T cell repertoires in aging, cancer and after chemotherapy. A mixed TRB-A/B primer pool amplified rearranged TRB by multiplex touch-down PCR. From the multiplex PCR reads, TCRdb called clonotypes with MiXCR, one entry per CDR3 protein. The sample records about 1,100 distinct CDR3 sequences, 25% to 35% being singletons. Peripheral blood genomic DNA, not sorted cells or RNA, was the template. Sequencing input: blood. The receptors were sampled from a human donor with a solid tumor.

This clonotype rates as large. This chain joins TRBV7-2 and TRBJ2-1; D remains unclear. Germline V CDR1 and CDR2: SGHTA, FQGNSA. The CDR3 totals 13 residues. Between the trimmed V and J ends, which lost 2 bases and 3 bases, there was a span of 5 bases. CDR3 bases: TGTGCCAGCAGCTTAATGGGCTACAATGAGCAGTTCTTC. It encodes CASSLMGYNEQFF.

As concerns this clonotype: A read error is possible here, since a much larger clone lies one base away. The chain links TRBV19 to TRBJ2-4; perhaps D is TRBD1 or TRBD2 (5 bases each). Per the germline V gene, CDR1 is LNHDA and CDR2 is SQIVND (reference sequence). The CDR3 is 15 amino acids. CDR3 region: CASSSLGADKIIQYF. The CDR3 region has the DNA TGTGCCAGTAGTAGTCTTGGAGCGGACAAAATCATTCAGTACTTC.

The rearrangement links TRBV7-2 to TRBJ2-1; possibly TRBD1 or TRBD2 for D (5 bases each). CDR1 and CDR2 (germline): SGHTA, FQGNSA. The CDR3 is 14 amino acids. Trimming took 5 bases from V and 8 from J, leaving 16 bases between them. CDR3 sequence: CASSVGPRSYEQFF. CDR3 DNA: TGTGCCAGCAGCGTGGGACCGAGGAGCTATGAGCAGTTCTTC.

Details on this clonotype: A much larger clone lies a single base off, so this may be a read error. The rearrangement uses TRBV28 and TRBJ2-3, with 7 bases matching TRBD2. The CDR3 covers 11 residues. CDR1 is MDHEN, CDR2 SYDVKM, per germline. The CDR3 DNA reads TGTGCCAGCAGGGGGGGGGGTACGAAGTATTTT. Amino acid sequence: CASRGGGTKYF.

By share, this clonotype counts as large. This chain's CDR3 is CASSPDIAKNIQYF. DNA of the CDR3: TGTGCCAGCAGCCCGGATATAGCCAAAAACATTCAGTACTTC. The chain links TRBV7-2 to TRBJ2-4; D is undetermined. This CDR3 region has 14 residues. Trimming took 5 bases from V and 0 from J, leaving 8 bases between them. Germline loops: CDR1 SGHTA, CDR2 FQGNSA. The entire variable domain, with the rest obtained from reference TRBV7-2 and TRBJ2-4, is as follows: GAGVSQSPSNKVTEKGKDVELRCDPISGHTALYWYRQSLGQGLEFLIYFQGNSAPDKSGLPSDRFSAERTGGSVSTLTIQRTQQEDSAVYLCASSPDIAKNIQYFGAGTRLSVL.

This chain connects TRBV5-6 to TRBJ2-3, with TRBD2 matching 11 bases. CDR1 and CDR2 (germline): SGHDT, YYEEEE. The CDR3 totals 19 residues. Trimming at V came to 1 base and at J to 0 bases, leaving 10 bases not matched to a gene. The CDR3 protein is CASSLRSRRTSGSTDTQYF. The CDR3 bases are TGTGCCAGCAGCTTGAGGTCACGCAGGACTAGCGGGAGCACAGATACGCAGTATTTT.

By share, this clonotype counts as medium-sized. The J gene is TRBJ2-1, the V gene TRBV6-4; possible D gene TRBD1, 6 bases. V dropped 6 bases and J dropped 2 bases, with 8 bases sitting between them. The germline CDR1 and CDR2 sequences are MRHNA and SNTAGT. The CDR3 runs 13 residues. The CDR3 region has the DNA TGTGCCAGCAGCGAGGGGGCCTACAATGAGCAGTTCTTC. Translated: CASSEGAYNEQFF.

This clonotype is termed large (0.1 to 1%). The chain links TRBV7-6 to TRBJ2-1; TRBD2 agrees at 9 bases. Unmatched junction bases numbered 10, after V lost 5 bases and J lost 5 bases. Germline loops: CDR1 SGHVS, CDR2 FNYEAQ. CDR3 length: 16 residues. CDR3 protein: CASSRLADRSHNEQFF. Here the CDR3 DNA reads TGTGCCAGCAGCAGACTAGCGGATAGGTCCCACAATGAGCAGTTCTTC. The whole variable domain, filled in from reference TRBV7-6 and TRBJ2-1, reads GAGVSQSPRYKVTKRGQDVALRCDPISGHVSLYWYRQALGQGPEFLTYFNYEAQQDKSGLPNDRFSAERPEGSISTLTIQRTEQRDSAMYRCASSRLADRSHNEQFFGPGTRLTVL.

By its share, this clonotype is medium-sized. The chain carries TRBV5-4 and TRBJ2-2; a possible D gene is TRBD1 (6 bases). Trimming removed 0 bases from V and 5 bases from J, with 8 bases in between. The CDR3 contains 14 residues. Germline CDR1 and CDR2: SGHNT and YYREEE (reference sequence). CDR3 in amino acids: CASSLVTGTGELFF. In nucleotides, the CDR3 is TGTGCCAGCAGCTTGGTAACAGGGACCGGGGAGCTGTTTTTT.

This clonotype appeared a single time. This chain joins TRBV18 and TRBJ2-6; D is perhaps TRBD1 (5 bases). The germline V gene has CDR1 KGHSH and CDR2 LQKENI. Trimming removed 3 bases at V and 4 bases at J, with 19 bases between. CDR3 length: 18 residues. The CDR3 protein is CASSPLTDLSAGANVLTF. CDR3 sequence (DNA): TGTGCCAGCTCACCCCTGACAGACCTTTCAGCCGGGGCCAACGTCCTGACTTTC.

In its sample, this clonotype is large. J is TRBJ2-1 and V is TRBV6-1; D not resolved. V was shortened by 0 bases and J by 5 bases, with 5 bases between the two germline ends. The CDR3 covers 13 residues. The germline CDR1 and CDR2 sequences are MNHNS and SASEGT. The CDR3 region is CASSEAENNEQFF. CDR3 sequence (DNA): TGTGCCAGCAGTGAAGCGGAGAACAATGAGCAGTTCTTC.